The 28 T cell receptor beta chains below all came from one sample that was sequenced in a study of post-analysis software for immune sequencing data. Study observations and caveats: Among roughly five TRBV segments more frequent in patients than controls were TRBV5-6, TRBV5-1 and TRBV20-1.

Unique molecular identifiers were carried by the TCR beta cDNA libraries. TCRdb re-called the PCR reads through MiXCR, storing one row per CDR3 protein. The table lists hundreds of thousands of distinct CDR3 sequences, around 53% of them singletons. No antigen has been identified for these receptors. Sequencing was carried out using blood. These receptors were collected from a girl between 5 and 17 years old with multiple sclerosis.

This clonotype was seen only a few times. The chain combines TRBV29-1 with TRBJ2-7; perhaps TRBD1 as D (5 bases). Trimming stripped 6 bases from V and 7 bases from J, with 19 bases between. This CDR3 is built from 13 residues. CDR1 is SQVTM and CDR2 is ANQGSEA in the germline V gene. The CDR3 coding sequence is TGCAGCGTCCAACACGACCCAGCAGGGGAGCAGTACTTC. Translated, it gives CSVQHDPAGEQYF.

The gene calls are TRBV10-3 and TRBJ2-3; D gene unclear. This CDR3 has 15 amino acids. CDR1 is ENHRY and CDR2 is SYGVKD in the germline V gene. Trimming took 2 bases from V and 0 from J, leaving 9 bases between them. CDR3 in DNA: TGTGCCATCAGTGAGACACAGAGTAGCACAGATACGCAGTATTTT. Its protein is CAISETQSSTDTQYF.

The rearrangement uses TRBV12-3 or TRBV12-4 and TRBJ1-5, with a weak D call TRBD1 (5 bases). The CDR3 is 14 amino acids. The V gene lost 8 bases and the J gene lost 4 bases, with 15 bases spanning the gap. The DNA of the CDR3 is TGTGCCAGCTCTTTTAGGCAGGGAAATCAGCCCCAGCATTTT. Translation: CASSFRQGNQPQHF.

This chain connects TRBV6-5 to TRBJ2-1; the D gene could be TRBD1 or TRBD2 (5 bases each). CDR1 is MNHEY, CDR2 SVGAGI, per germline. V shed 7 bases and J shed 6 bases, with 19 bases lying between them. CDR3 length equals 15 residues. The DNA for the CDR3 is TGTGCCAGCACCCCAACGAGGGGCTTGTCCAATGAGCAGTTCTTC. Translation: CASTPTRGLSNEQFF.

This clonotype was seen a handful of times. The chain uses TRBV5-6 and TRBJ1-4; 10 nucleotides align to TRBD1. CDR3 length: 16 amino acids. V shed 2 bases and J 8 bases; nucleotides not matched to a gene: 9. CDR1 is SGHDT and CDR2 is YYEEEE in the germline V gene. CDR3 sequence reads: CASSFYGQGEGEKLFF. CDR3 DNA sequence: TGTGCCAGCAGCTTCTACGGACAGGGGGAGGGAGAAAAACTGTTTTTT.

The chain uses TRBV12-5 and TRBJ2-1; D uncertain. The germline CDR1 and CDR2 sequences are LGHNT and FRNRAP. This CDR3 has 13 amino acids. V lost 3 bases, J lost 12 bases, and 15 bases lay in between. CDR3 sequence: CASGLKDIMRQFF. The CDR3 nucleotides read TGTGCTAGTGGTTTAAAGGATATAATGAGGCAGTTCTTC.

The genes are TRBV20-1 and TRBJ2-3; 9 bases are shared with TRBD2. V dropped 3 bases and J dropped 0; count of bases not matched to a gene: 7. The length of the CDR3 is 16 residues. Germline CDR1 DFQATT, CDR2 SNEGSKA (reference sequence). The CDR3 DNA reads TGCAGTGCTAGGCGGGGGGGCAGCGGGAGCACAGATACGCAGTATTTT. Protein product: CSARRGGSGSTDTQYF.

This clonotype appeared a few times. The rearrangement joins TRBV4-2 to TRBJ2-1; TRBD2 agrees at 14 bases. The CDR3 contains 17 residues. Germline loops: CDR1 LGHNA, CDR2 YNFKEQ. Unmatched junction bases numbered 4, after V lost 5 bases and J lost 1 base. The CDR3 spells CASSVGTSGSSYNEQFF. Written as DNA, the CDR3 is TGTGCCAGCAGCGTTGGGACTAGCGGGAGTTCCTACAATGAGCAGTTCTTC.

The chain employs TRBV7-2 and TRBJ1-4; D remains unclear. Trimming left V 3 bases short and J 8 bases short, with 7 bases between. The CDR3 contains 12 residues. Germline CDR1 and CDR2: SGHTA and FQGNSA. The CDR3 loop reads CASSFFPEKLFF. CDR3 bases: TGTGCCAGCAGCTTTTTCCCGGAAAAACTGTTTTTT.

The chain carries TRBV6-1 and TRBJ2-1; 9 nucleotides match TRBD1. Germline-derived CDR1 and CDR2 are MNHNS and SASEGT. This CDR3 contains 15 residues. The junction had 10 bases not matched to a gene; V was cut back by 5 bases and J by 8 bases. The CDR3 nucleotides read TGTGCCAGCAGTTTCGACAGGGGGTCCCCTTATGAGCAGTTCTTC. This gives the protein CASSFDRGSPYEQFF.

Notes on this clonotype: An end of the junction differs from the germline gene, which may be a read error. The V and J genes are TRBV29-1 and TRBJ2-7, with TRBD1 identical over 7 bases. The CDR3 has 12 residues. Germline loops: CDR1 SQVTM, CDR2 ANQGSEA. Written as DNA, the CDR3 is TGCAGCGCTGGACAGGATTCCTACGAGCAGGACTTC. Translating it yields CSAGQDSYEQDF.

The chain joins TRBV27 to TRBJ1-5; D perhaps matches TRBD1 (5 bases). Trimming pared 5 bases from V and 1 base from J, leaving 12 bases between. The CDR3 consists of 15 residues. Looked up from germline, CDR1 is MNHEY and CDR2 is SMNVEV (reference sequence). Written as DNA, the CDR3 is TGTGCCAGCAGTCAACAGGCAGGGAGCAATCAGCCCCAGCATTTT. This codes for CASSQQAGSNQPQHF.

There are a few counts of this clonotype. CDR3 residues: CASSLAPQKTYEQYF. The CDR3 nucleotides read TGTGCCAGCAGCTTGGCCCCGCAGAAGACCTACGAGCAGTACTTC. The chain recombines TRBV5-5 with TRBJ2-7, with no clear D. The V gene lost 0 bases and the J gene lost 2 bases, with 12 bases spanning the gap. Germline lookup yields CDR1 SGHKS and CDR2 YYEKEE (reference sequence). There are 15 residues in the CDR3.

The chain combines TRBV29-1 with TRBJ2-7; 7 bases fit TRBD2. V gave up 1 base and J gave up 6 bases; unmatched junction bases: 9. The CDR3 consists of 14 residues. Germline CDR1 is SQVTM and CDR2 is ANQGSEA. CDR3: CSVEAGGLPGEQYF. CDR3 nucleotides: TGCAGCGTTGAAGCGGGGGGTCTCCCTGGCGAGCAGTACTTC.

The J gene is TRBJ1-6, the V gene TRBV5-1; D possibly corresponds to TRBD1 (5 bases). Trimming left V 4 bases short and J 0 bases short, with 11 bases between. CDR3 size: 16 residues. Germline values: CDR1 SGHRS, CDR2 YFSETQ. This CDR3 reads CASSPRDGSYNSPLHF. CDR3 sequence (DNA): TGCGCCAGCAGCCCTCGGGACGGCTCCTATAATTCACCCCTCCACTTT.

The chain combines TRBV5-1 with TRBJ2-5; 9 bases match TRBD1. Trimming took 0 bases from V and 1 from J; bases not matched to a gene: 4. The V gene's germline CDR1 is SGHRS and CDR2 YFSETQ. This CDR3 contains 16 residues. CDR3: CASSLGGTGFQETQYF. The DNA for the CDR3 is TGCGCCAGCAGCTTGGGTGGGACAGGGTTCCAAGAGACCCAGTACTTC.

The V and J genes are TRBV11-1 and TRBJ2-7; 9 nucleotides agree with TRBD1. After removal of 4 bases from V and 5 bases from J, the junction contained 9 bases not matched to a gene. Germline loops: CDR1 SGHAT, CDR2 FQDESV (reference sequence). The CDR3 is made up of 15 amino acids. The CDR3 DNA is TGTGCCAGCAGCTCCTGGGACAGGGTCAACAACGAGCAGTACTTC. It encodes CASSSWDRVNNEQYF.

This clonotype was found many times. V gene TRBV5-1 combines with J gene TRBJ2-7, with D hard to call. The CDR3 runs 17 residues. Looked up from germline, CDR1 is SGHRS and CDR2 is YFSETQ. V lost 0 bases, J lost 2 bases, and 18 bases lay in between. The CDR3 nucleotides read TGCGCCAGCAGCTTGGTTTTTCTCGGAATCTTTACCTACGAGCAGTACTTC. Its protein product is CASSLVFLGIFTYEQYF.

The CDR3 DNA reads as TGTGCCAGCAGTTACTCGATGATTTCTCAGCCCCAGCATTTT. This encodes CASSYSMISQPQHF. The chain joins TRBV6-5 to TRBJ1-5; D gene uncertain. The germline V gene has CDR1 MNHEY and CDR2 SVGAGI. The CDR3 length is 14 residues. V was pared by 0 bases and J by 6 bases, with 9 bases between.

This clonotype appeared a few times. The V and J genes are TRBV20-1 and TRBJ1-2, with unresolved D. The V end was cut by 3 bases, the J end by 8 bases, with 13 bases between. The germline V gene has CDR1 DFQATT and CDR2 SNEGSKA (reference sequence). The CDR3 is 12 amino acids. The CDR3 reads CSASPPGGGYTF. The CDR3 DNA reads TGCAGTGCTAGCCCTCCCGGAGGCGGCTACACCTTC.

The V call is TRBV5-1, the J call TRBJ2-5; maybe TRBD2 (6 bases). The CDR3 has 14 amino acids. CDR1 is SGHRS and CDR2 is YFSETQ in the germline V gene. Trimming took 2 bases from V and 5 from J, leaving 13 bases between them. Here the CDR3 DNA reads TGCGCCAGCAGCTTCGAGAGGGCGGGGGAGACCCAGTACTTC. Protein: CASSFERAGETQYF.

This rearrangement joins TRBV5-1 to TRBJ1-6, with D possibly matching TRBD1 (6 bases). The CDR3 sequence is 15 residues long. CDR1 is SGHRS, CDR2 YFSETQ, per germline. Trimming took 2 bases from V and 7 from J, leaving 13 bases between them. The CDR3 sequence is CASSLGGQSNSPLHF. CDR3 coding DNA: TGCGCCAGCAGCTTAGGGGGACAAAGCAATTCACCCCTCCACTTT.

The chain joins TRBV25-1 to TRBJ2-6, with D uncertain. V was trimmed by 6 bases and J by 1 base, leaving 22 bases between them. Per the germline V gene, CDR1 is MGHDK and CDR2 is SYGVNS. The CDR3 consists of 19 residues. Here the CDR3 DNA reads TGTGCCAGCAGCTTATACGAAATGCGAGCAAGATCTGGGGCCAACGTCCTGACTTTC. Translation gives CASSLYEMRARSGANVLTF.

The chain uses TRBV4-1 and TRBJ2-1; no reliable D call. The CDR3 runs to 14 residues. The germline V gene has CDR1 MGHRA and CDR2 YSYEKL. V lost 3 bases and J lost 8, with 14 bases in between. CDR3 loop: CASSHSHTSDEQFF. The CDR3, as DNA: TGCGCCAGCAGCCATTCGCATACATCCGATGAGCAGTTCTTC.

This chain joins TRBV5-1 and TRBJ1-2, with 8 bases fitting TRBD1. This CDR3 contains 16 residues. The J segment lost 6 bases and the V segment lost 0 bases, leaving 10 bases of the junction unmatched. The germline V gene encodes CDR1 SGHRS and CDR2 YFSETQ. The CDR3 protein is CASSLEVSGGGNGYTF. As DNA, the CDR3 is TGCGCCAGCAGCTTGGAGGTTTCAGGGGGCGGAAATGGCTACACCTTC.

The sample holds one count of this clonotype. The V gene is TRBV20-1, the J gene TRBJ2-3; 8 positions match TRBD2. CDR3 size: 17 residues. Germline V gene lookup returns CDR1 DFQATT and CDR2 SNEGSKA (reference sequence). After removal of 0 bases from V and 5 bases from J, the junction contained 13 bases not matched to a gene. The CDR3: CSARDPVIGRALDTQYF. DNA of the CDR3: TGCAGTGCTAGAGATCCGGTTATCGGGAGGGCTTTAGATACGCAGTATTTT.

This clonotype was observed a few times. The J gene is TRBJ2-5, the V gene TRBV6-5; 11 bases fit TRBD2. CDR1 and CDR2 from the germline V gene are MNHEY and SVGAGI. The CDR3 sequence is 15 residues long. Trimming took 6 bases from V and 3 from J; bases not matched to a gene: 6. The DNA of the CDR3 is TGTGCCAGCAGACTTGGGACTAGCGGAAAAGAGACCCAGTACTTC. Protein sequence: CASRLGTSGKETQYF.

The CDR3, as DNA: TGCGCCAGCAGCTTGGAAGGGACAGCGGGCTTCTATGGCTACACCTTC. Translating gives CASSLEGTAGFYGYTF. The chain recombines TRBV5-1 with TRBJ1-2, with 7 bases that match TRBD1. There are 16 residues in the CDR3. Germline CDR1 reads SGHRS; CDR2 reads YFSETQ. V lost 0 bases and J lost 4; bases outside the gene matches: 9.